The T cell receptor beta chain described here comes from a study of blood T cell repertoires in COVID-19. The repertoire was sequenced with immunoSEQ multiplex PCR; TCRdb's copy has only in-frame clones and lacks some. The sample includes about 140,000 clones, roughly 80% seen only once; the top ten take 3.5%. CDR3 size: 18 residues. Germline V gene data show CDR1 as LGHNA and CDR2 as YSLEER. J was trimmed by 3 bases and V by 0 bases; bases with no gene match: 8. The sequence derives from a man in his sixties or seventies who had recovered from COVID-19. Specimen: peripheral blood. V usage is TRBV4-3 and J usage is TRBJ2-3; 11 positions match TRBD2. The CDR3 is CASSQDRTSGSPTDTQYF. CDR3 in DNA: TGCGCCAGCAGCCAAGATCGCACTAGCGGGAGCCCGACAGATACGCAGTATTTT.